The present T cell receptor (beta chain) was sequenced within a study of blood T cell repertoires in COVID-19. Study background: PBMCs, B-cell-depleted T cells, or T cells provided the cDNA or gDNA that made up the material.

Cohort 3 donors were reported recovered after two negative PCRs, clearance, or symptom resolution. The CDR3 runs 18 residues. V lost 5 bases to trimming and J lost 6 bases; unmatched junction nucleotides: 15. Germline V gene lookup returns CDR1 MNHNY and CDR2 SVGAGI (reference sequence). The data were produced by immunoSEQ multiplex PCR, yet TCRdb's version contains in-frame clones alone and is incomplete. The repertoire holds roughly 150,000 clones, with roughly 80% as singletons. Sequencing used PBMCs or T cells enriched from blood (not recorded which). This sequence joins TRBV6-6 and TRBJ2-2, with 10 nucleotides matching TRBD1. This receptor was obtained from a woman aged 60-75 years who had recovered from COVID-19. The CDR3 coding sequence is TGTGCCAGCAGTCCAGTAGCGAGAGGACAGGGGGGAGCCGGGGAGCTGTTTTTT. It codes for CASSPVARGQGGAGELFF.